The clone carrying this TCR beta chain was counted between two and nine times. The antigen remains undetermined. The length of the CDR3 is 16 residues. Germline V gives CDR1 SGDLS, CDR2 YYNGEE. V was pared by 4 bases and J by 4 bases, with 8 bases of the junction left unmatched. This sample was included in a study of beta chain features in type 1 diabetes. Study information: When patients were set against healthy donors, age, gender and cell yields were similar. Study-level results: For TCRB rearrangement, an influence of HLA type remained unresolved here.

CD45RO/CCR7/CD25/CD127/CD95/CD27 sorting isolated CD4+ naive, central memory, regulatory and stem cell-like memory cells. As every portion of the isolated RNA was reverse transcribed, the sequencing read expressed TCRB transcripts. Data came from immunoSEQ multiplex PCR; TCRdb stores just in-frame clones and leaves some out. The table lists 900,000 or so clones, about a sixth of them singletons. The sequenced sample was naive CD4+ T cells from blood. The chain is built from TRBV9 and TRBJ2-5; 12 bases line up with TRBD2. The sequence was collected from a young woman in good health. The CDR3 loop reads CASSQTSGRVGETQYF. The CDR3 nucleotides read TGTGCCAGCAGCCAGACTAGCGGGAGAGTGGGAGAGACCCAGTACTTC.